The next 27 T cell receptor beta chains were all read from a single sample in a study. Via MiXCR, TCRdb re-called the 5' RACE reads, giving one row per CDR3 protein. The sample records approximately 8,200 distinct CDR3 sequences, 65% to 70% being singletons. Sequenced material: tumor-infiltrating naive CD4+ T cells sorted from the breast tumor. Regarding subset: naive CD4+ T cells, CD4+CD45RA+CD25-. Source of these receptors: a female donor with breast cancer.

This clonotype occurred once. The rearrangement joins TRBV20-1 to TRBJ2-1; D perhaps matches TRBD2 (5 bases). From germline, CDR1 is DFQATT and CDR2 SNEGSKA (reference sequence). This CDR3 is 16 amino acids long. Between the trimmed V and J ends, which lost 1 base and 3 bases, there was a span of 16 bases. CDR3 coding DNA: TGCAGTGCTAGAGTAAGCGGAACCATGGGCTACAATGAGCAGTTCTTC. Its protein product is CSARVSGTMGYNEQFF.

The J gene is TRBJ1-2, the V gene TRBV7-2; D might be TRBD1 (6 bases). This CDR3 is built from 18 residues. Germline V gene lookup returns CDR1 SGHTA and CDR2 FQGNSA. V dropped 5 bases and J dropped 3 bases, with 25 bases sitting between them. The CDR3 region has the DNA TGTGCCAGCAGCCGCGCACCCCCCCACCTGACAGGATACTATGGCTACACCTTC. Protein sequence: CASSRAPPHLTGYYGYTF.

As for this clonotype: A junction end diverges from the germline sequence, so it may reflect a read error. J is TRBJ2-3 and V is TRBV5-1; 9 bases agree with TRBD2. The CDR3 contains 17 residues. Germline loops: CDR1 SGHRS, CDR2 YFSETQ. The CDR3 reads CASSLGFLAGSTDMQYF. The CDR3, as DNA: TGCGCCAGCAGCTTGGGGTTCCTAGCGGGGAGCACAGATATGCAGTATTTT.

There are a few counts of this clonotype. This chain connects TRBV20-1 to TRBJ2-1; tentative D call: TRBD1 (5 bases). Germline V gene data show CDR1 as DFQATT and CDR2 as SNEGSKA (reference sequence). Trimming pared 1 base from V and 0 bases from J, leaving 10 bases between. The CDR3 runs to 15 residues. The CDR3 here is CSARAGLSSYNEQFF. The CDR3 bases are TGCAGTGCTAGAGCAGGGTTAAGCTCCTACAATGAGCAGTTCTTC.

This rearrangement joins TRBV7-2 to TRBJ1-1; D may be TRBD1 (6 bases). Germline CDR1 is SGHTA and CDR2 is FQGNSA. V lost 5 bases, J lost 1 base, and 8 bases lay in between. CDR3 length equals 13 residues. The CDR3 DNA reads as TGTGCCAGCAGCCTGGGACAGAACACTGAAGCTTTCTTT. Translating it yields CASSLGQNTEAFF.

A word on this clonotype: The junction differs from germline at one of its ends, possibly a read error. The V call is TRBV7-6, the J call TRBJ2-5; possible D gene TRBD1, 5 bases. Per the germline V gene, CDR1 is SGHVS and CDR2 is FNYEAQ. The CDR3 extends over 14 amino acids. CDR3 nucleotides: TGTGCCAGCAGCTTACTACAGGAACAAGAGACCCAGTACTTT. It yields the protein CASSLLQEQETQYF.

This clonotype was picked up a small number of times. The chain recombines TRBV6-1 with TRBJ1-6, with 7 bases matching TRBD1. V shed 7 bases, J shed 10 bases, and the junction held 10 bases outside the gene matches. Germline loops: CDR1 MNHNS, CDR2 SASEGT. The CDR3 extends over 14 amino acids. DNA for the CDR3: TGTGCCAGCATTTTAGGGGGCGCGAGGTCACCCCTCCACTTT. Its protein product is CASILGGARSPLHF.

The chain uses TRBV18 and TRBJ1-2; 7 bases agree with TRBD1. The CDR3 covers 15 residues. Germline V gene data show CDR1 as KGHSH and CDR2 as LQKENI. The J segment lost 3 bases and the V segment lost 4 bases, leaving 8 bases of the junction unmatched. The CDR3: CASSQTTGEDYGYTF. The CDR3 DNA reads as TGTGCCAGCTCACAAACCACAGGGGAAGACTATGGCTACACCTTC.

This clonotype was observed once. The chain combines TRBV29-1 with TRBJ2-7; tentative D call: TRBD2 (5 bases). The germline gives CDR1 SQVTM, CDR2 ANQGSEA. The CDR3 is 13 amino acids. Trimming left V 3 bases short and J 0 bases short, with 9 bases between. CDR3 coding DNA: TGCAGCGTTGAGAGCGGACCCTCCTACGAGCAGTACTTC. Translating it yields CSVESGPSYEQYF.

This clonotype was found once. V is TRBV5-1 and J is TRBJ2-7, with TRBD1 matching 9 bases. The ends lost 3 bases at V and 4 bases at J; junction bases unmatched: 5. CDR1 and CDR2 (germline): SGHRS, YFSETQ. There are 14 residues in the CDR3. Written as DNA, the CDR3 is TGCGCCAGCAGCTCCAAGACAGGGGGTTACGAGCAGTACTTC. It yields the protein CASSSKTGGYEQYF. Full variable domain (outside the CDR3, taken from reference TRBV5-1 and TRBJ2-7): KAGVTQTPRYLIKTRGQQVTLSCSPISGHRSVSWYQQTPGQGLQFLFEYFSETQRNKGNFPGRFSGRQFSNSRSEMNVSTLELGDSALYLCASSSKTGGYEQYFGPGTRLTVT.

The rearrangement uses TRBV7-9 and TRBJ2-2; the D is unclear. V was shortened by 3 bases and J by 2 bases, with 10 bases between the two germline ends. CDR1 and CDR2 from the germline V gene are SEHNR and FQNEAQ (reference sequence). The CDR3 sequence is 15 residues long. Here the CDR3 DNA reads TGTGCCAGCAGCTTCCAGCGACAAAACACCGGGGAGCTGTTTTTT. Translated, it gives CASSFQRQNTGELFF.

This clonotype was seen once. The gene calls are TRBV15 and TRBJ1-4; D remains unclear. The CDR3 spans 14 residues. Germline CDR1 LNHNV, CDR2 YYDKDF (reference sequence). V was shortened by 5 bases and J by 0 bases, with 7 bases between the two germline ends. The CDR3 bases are TGTGCCACCAGCCCACTGACAACTAATGAAAAACTGTTTTTT. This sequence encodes CATSPLTTNEKLFF.

CDR3 DNA: TGTGCCAGCAGCTTAAAGAGCGCTCGAGAGACCCAGTACTTC. Protein product: CASSLKSARETQYF. The V call is TRBV7-2, the J call TRBJ2-5; no clear D. The V and J ends lost 2 bases and 4 bases respectively, with 11 bases between them. Germline CDR1 SGHTA, CDR2 FQGNSA. The CDR3 has 14 amino acids.

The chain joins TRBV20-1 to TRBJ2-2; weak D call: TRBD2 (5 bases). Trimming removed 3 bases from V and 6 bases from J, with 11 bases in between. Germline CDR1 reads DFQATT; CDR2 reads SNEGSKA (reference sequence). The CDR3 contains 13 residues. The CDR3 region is CSARPRVAGELFF. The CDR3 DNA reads TGCAGTGCTAGGCCGCGGGTGGCCGGGGAGCTGTTTTTT.

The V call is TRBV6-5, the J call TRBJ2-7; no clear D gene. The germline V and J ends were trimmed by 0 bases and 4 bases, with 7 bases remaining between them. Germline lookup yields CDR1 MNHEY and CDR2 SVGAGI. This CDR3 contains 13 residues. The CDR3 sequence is CASSYSASYEQYF. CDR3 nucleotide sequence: TGTGCCAGCAGTTACTCGGCGTCTTACGAGCAGTACTTC.

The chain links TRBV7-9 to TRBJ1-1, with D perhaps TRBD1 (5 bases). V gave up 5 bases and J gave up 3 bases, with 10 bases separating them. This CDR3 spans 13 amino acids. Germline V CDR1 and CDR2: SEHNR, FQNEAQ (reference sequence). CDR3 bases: TGTGCCAGCAGCCGGGACGGTGACACTGAAGCTTTCTTT. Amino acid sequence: CASSRDGDTEAFF.

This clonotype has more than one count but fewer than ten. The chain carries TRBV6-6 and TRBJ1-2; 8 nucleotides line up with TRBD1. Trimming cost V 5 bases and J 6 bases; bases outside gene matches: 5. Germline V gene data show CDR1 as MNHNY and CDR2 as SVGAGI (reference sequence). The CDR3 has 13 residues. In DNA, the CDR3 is TGTGCCAGCAGTCGGACAGGGCCCCATGGCTACACCTTC. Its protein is CASSRTGPHGYTF.

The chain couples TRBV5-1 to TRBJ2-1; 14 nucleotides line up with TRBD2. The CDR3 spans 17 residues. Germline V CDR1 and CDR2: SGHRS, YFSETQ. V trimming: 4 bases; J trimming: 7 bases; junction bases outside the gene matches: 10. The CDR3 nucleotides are TGCGCCAGCAGCGGCACTCCCGGGACTAGCGGGAGAAATGAGCAGTTCTTC. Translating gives CASSGTPGTSGRNEQFF.

CDR3 nucleotide sequence: TGCGCCAGCAGCCAGGACAGTACCGATGAAAAACTGTTTTTT. This encodes CASSQDSTDEKLFF. This sequence joins TRBV5-1 and TRBJ1-4, with D perhaps TRBD1 (6 bases). This CDR3 has 14 residues. Deletions cut 4 bases from V and 6 bases from J, with 13 bases between. Per germline, CDR1 SGHRS and CDR2 YFSETQ.

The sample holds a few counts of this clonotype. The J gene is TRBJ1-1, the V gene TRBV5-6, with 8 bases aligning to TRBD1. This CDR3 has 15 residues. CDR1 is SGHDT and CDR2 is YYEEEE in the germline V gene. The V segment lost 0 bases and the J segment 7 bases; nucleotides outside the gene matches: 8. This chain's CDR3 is CASSLDGTGYFEAFF. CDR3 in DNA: TGTGCCAGCAGCTTGGACGGGACAGGTTACTTTGAAGCTTTCTTT.

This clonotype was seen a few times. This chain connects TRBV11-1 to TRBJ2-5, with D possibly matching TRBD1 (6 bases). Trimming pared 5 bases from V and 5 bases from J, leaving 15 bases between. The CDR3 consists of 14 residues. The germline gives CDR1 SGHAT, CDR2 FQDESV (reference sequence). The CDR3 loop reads CASSEDSYGETQYF. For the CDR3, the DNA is TGTGCCAGCAGCGAGGACAGCTATGGGGAGACCCAGTACTTC.

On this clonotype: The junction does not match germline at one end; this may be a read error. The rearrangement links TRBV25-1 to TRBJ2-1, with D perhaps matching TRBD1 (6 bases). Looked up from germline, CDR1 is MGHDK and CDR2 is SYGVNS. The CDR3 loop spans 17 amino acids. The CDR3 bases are TGTGCCAGCAGTGAAGGACAGATCAGCCGCTCCCACAATGAGCAGTTCTTC. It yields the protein CASSEGQISRSHNEQFF.

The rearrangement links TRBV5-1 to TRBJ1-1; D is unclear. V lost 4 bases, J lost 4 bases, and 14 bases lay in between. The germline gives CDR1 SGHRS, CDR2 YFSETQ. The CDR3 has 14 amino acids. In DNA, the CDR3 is TGCGCCAGCAGCCCTGGTAGGGTAGGCACTGAAGCTTTCTTT. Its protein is CASSPGRVGTEAFF.

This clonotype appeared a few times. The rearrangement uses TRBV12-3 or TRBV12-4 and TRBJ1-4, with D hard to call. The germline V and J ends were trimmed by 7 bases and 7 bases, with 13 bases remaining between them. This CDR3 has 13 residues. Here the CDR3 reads CASNRGSSEKLFF. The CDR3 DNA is TGTGCCAGCAACCGGGGATCGAGTGAAAAACTGTTTTTT.

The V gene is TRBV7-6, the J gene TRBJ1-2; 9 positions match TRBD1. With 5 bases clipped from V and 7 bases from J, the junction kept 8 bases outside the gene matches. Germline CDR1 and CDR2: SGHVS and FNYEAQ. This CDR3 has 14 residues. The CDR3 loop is CASSPRTGVGGYTF. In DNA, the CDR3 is TGTGCCAGCAGCCCGCGGACAGGGGTGGGTGGCTACACCTTC.

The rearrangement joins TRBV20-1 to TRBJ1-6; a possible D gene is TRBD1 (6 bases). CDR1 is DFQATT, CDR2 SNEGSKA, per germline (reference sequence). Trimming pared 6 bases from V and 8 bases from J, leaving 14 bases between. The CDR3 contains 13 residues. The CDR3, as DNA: TGCAGTGCACCACCAGGGGATCATTCACCCCTCCACTTT. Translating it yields CSAPPGDHSPLHF.

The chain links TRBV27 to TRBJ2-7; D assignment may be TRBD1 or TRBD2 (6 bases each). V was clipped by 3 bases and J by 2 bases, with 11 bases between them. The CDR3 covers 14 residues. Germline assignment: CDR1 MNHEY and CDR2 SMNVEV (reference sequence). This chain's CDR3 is CASSFRGGPYEQYF. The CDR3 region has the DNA TGTGCCAGCAGTTTCAGGGGAGGTCCCTACGAGCAGTACTTC.